Following are 25 T cell receptor beta chains from one sample sequenced in a study of glioma-infiltrating T cells. Using RNA template, CDR3s of TCR alpha and beta were amplified with iRepertoire arm-PCR. TCRdb passed the multiplex PCR reads through MiXCR, listing each CDR3 protein once. The table includes 4,500 to 6,000 distinct CDR3 sequences, roughly 32% detected once. The material sequenced was glioma tissue, nonneoplastic brain tissue, or PBMCs (not recorded which). Source of these receptors: a human donor with low-grade glioma or glioblastoma, undergoing nonglioma brain surgery, or in good health (not recorded which).

This clonotype counts as medium-sized. The chain employs TRBV20-1 and TRBJ2-1; D is ambiguous. The CDR3 runs to 16 residues. The germline V gene has CDR1 DFQATT and CDR2 SNEGSKA (reference sequence). Trimming took 4 bases from V and 7 from J, leaving 23 bases between them. DNA of the CDR3: TGCAGTGCTACCTACCCGGGCCCCAAGGTCGGGAATGAGCAGTTCTTC. Its protein is CSATYPGPKVGNEQFF.

The rearrangement uses TRBV7-9 and TRBJ2-5; possible D gene TRBD1, 6 bases. From germline, CDR1 is SEHNR and CDR2 FQNEAQ (reference sequence). The CDR3 runs to 14 residues. Trimming pared 3 bases from V and 5 bases from J, leaving 13 bases between. CDR3 loop: CASSFGQYPETQYF. The CDR3 DNA reads TGTGCCAGCAGCTTCGGACAGTACCCCGAGACCCAGTACTTC.

This clonotype is deemed large. This chain joins TRBV27 and TRBJ2-3, with D possibly matching TRBD1 (6 bases). Germline V gene data show CDR1 as MNHEY and CDR2 as SMNVEV (reference sequence). V was shortened by 4 bases and J by 1 base, with 21 bases between the two germline ends. The CDR3 runs 18 residues. In DNA, the CDR3 is TGTGCCAGCAGTTCCACATCGCAGGGGAACGGAGGCACAGATACGCAGTATTTT. Encoded protein: CASSSTSQGNGGTDTQYF.

By sample share, this clonotype is medium-sized. This chain links TRBV28 with TRBJ2-2, with unresolved D. The germline CDR1 and CDR2 sequences are MDHEN and SYDVKM. This CDR3 is built from 14 residues. V was cut by 2 bases and J by 1 base, with 5 bases left in between. In nucleotides, the CDR3 is TGTGCCAGCAGTTTAAGGGTGAACACCGGGGAGCTGTTTTTT. Translation gives CASSLRVNTGELFF.

Of note for this clonotype: Here the CDR3 omits its conserved ending phenylalanine or tryptophan, so a read error is the likely source. The chain joins TRBV24-1 to TRBJ1-1; no definite D call. The V end lost 12 bases, the J end lost 4 bases, and 17 bases lay between the germline ends. From germline, CDR1 is KGHDR and CDR2 SFDVKD. This CDR3 comprises 13 residues. CDR3 sequence (DNA): TGTGCCTCAGGAAAGCCGCGAGGCACTGAAGCTTTCCTT. This gives the protein CASGKPRGTEAFL.

By sample fraction, this clonotype is medium-sized. The rearrangement joins TRBV6-6 to TRBJ2-3; 7 bases agree with TRBD1. This CDR3 comprises 14 residues. The J segment lost 5 bases and the V segment lost 0 bases, leaving 2 bases of the junction unmatched. Per the germline V gene, CDR1 is MNHNY and CDR2 is SVGAGI (reference sequence). Here the CDR3 DNA reads TGTGCCAGCAGTTACTCGACAGGGCTAGATACGCAGTATTTT. Its translation: CASSYSTGLDTQYF.

The sample holds many counts of this clonotype. V and J are TRBV4-2 and TRBJ2-1, with no clear D. Germline CDR1 reads LGHNA; CDR2 reads YNFKEQ. The CDR3 is made up of 15 amino acids. V dropped 4 bases and J dropped 2 bases, with 12 bases sitting between them. CDR3 amino acids: CASSPREDTYNEQFF. As DNA, the CDR3 is TGTGCCAGCAGCCCCCGAGAGGATACCTACAATGAGCAGTTCTTC.

There are many counts of this clonotype. V is TRBV11-2 and J is TRBJ1-2; D ambiguous. This CDR3 is 13 amino acids long. Germline assignment: CDR1 SGHAT and CDR2 FQNNGV. The V gene lost 5 bases and the J gene lost 3 bases, with 10 bases spanning the gap. The CDR3 nucleotides are TGTGCCAGCAGCCGAGACTCTTACTATGGCTACACCTTC. Translated: CASSRDSYYGYTF.

This clonotype is judged medium-sized. This chain uses TRBV6-1 with TRBJ1-2; 8 bases are a match to TRBD1. The germline V gene has CDR1 MNHNS and CDR2 SASEGT. V shed 3 bases, J shed 5 bases, and the junction held 2 bases outside the gene matches. CDR3 length equals 13 residues. The CDR3 region has the DNA TGTGCCAGCAGTGACAACAGGGGGTATGGCTACACCTTC. This sequence encodes CASSDNRGYGYTF.

This clonotype was seen repeatedly, ten times or more. The junction does not match germline at one end; this may be a read error. The rearrangement links TRBV7-9 to TRBJ2-2; weak D call: TRBD2 (5 bases). This CDR3 is built from 16 residues. Germline CDR1 is SEHNR and CDR2 is FQNEAQ (reference sequence). The CDR3 region is CASSLQGLKNTGELFF. CDR3 DNA: TGTGCCAGCAGCTTACAAGGGCTCAAAAACACCGGGGAACTGTTTTTT.

By sample fraction, this clonotype is medium-sized (0.01 to 0.1%). The V and J genes are TRBV7-2 and TRBJ2-3; 7 bases map to TRBD2. Germline CDR1 is SGHTA and CDR2 is FQGNSA. V dropped 8 bases and J dropped 1; count of bases not matched to a gene: 15. The CDR3 has 17 residues. The CDR3 reads CASSTVASGYGTDTQYF. Here the CDR3 DNA reads TGTGCCAGCTCGACTGTGGCTAGCGGTTATGGCACAGATACGCAGTATTTT.

By sample share, this clonotype is medium-sized. V gene TRBV28 combines with J gene TRBJ1-5; no firm D call. The V and J ends lost 3 bases and 4 bases respectively, with 4 bases between them. The CDR3 is made up of 12 amino acids. Per germline, CDR1 MDHEN and CDR2 SYDVKM. CDR3 DNA: TGTGCCAGCAGTTTTTCAAATCAGCCCCAGCATTTT. The encoded protein is CASSFSNQPQHF.

As regards this clonotype: This may be a read error: a much more frequent sequence differs by one nucleotide. This chain's CDR3 is CASSLVDLETQCF. DNA for the CDR3: TGTGCCAGCAGCTTAGTAGACTTGGAGACCCAGTGCTTC. The rearrangement joins TRBV7-9 to TRBJ2-5; D remains unclear. There are 13 residues in the CDR3. Per the germline V gene, CDR1 is SEHNR and CDR2 is FQNEAQ (reference sequence).

This clonotype qualifies as medium-sized (0.01 to 0.1%). V gene TRBV7-9 combines with J gene TRBJ1-1; D unresolved. The ends were cut back, 2 bases at V and 2 bases at J, with 6 bases in the middle. This CDR3 contains 13 residues. From germline, CDR1 is SEHNR and CDR2 FQNEAQ (reference sequence). The chain's CDR3 is CASSLTPNTEAFF. In DNA form, the CDR3 reads TGTGCCAGCAGCTTAACGCCCAACACTGAAGCTTTCTTT.

The chain couples TRBV11-2 to TRBJ2-7, with a tentative D call TRBD2 (6 bases). V lost 5 bases and J lost 6, with 14 bases in between. Per the germline V gene, CDR1 is SGHAT and CDR2 is FQNNGV. The CDR3 has 13 amino acids. In DNA form, the CDR3 reads TGTGCCAGCAGCCCAGGTGGAGGGACCGAGCAGTACTTC. Translating it yields CASSPGGGTEQYF.

This clonotype was observed at least ten times. The chain links TRBV19 to TRBJ2-2; TRBD1 matches at 10 bases. CDR1 is LNHDA, CDR2 SQIVND, per germline (reference sequence). Trimming removed 7 bases from V and 5 bases from J; junction bases left unmatched: 4. This CDR3 is 14 amino acids long. Written as DNA, the CDR3 is TGTGCCAGTACCGGGACAGGGGTGACCGGGGAGCTGTTTTTT. As protein: CASTGTGVTGELFF.

The gene calls are TRBV2 and TRBJ2-3, with D possibly TRBD1 on 6 matching bases. The V gene lost 6 bases and the J gene lost 3 bases, with 19 bases spanning the gap. The CDR3 is 16 residues long. CDR1 is SNHLY, CDR2 FYNNEI, per germline. The CDR3 DNA follows: TGTGCCAGCAGCGATAAAGAACAGGGATTAACAGATACGCAGTATTTT. Protein: CASSDKEQGLTDTQYF. The full variable domain, rest sourced from reference TRBV2 and TRBJ2-3, is EPEVTQTPSHQVTQMGQEVILRCVPISNHLYFYWYRQILGQKVEFLVSFYNNEISEKSEIFDDQFSVERPDGSNFTLKIRSTKLEDSAMYFCASSDKEQGLTDTQYFGPGTRLTVL.

This chain connects TRBV28 to TRBJ2-2, with D perhaps TRBD1 (6 bases). This CDR3 is built from 14 residues. Germline CDR1 reads MDHEN; CDR2 reads SYDVKM. V gave up 7 bases and J gave up 12 bases, with 21 bases separating them. The CDR3 region is CASKDRLFSGKLFF. In DNA, the CDR3 is TGTGCCAGCAAAGACAGGCTGTTTTCCGGAAAGCTGTTTTTT.

V usage is TRBV28 and J usage is TRBJ2-3; TRBD1 aligns across 11 bases. Germline CDR1 MDHEN, CDR2 SYDVKM. CDR3 length equals 16 residues. V trimming: 6 bases; J trimming: 5 bases; junction bases outside the gene matches: 10. The CDR3 sequence is CASSSGQGARGDTQYF. CDR3 nucleotide sequence: TGTGCCAGCAGCTCTGGACAGGGGGCGAGAGGAGATACGCAGTATTTT.

Ten or more counts support this clonotype. The V call is TRBV2, the J call TRBJ1-6, with TRBD1 as a possible D gene (5 bases). The ends were cut back, 1 base at V and 10 bases at J, with 17 bases in the middle. Germline V gives CDR1 SNHLY, CDR2 FYNNEI. The CDR3 is made up of 16 amino acids. CDR3 in DNA: TGTGCCAGCAGTGAAGGATGGGACCGCAGGACCTCACCCCTCCACTTT. Its protein product is CASSEGWDRRTSPLHF.

This clonotype counts as medium-sized. The rearrangement uses TRBV2 and TRBJ1-1; D is possibly TRBD1 (6 bases). CDR3 length: 14 residues. V was trimmed by 7 bases and J by 1 base, leaving 13 bases between them. The V gene's germline CDR1 is SNHLY and CDR2 FYNNEI. This CDR3 is CASNARGPNTEAFF. CDR3 bases: TGTGCCAGCAACGCCCGGGGGCCGAACACTGAAGCTTTCTTT.

By proportion, this clonotype is medium-sized. This chain links TRBV4-1 with TRBJ1-5; D is uncertain. The V gene lost 5 bases and the J gene lost 4 bases, with 9 bases spanning the gap. This CDR3 is 13 amino acids long. Germline CDR1 MGHRA, CDR2 YSYEKL. CDR3: CASSSEANQPQHF. The CDR3 nucleotides read TGCGCCAGCAGCAGCGAGGCGAATCAGCCCCAGCATTTT.

This clonotype is categorized as medium-sized. The chain recombines TRBV20-1 with TRBJ1-1; 8 bases fit TRBD1. Germline CDR1 DFQATT, CDR2 SNEGSKA (reference sequence). The CDR3 totals 15 residues. The V gene end was trimmed by 1 base and the J gene end by 1 base; junction bases not matched to a gene: 5. Written as DNA, the CDR3 is TGCAGTGCTAGAGCCCCCGGGACAGGGAACACTGAAGCTTTCTTT. Translating gives CSARAPGTGNTEAFF.

The genes are TRBV16 and TRBJ2-5, with D maybe TRBD1 (6 bases). This CDR3 spans 16 amino acids. Trimming removed 7 bases from V and 5 bases from J, with 23 bases in between. Germline V gives CDR1 KGHSY, CDR2 FQNENV. CDR3: CASTNQGRAVSETQYF. CDR3 nucleotide sequence: TGTGCCAGCACCAATCAGGGGCGGGCGGTCTCCGAGACCCAGTACTTC.

Remarks on this clonotype: One junction end disagrees with the germline gene, perhaps due to a read error. The chain is built from TRBV7-3 and TRBJ2-3, with D unclear. This CDR3 is built from 15 residues. CDR1 and CDR2 from the germline V gene are SGHTA and FQGTGA. CDR3 protein: CASSLMNSLIDTQYF. DNA for the CDR3: TGTGCTAGCAGCTTAATGAACTCCCTTATAGATACGCAGTATTTT.